This entry is about one T cell receptor (beta chain). As originally analysed: How many nucleated cells were present was estimated from reference gene primer amplification. The data were produced by immunoSEQ multiplex PCR, yet TCRdb's version contains in-frame clones alone and is incomplete. Clone size and the V and J calls come from that table; the DNA yielded D and trimming. The table lists about 130,000 clones, around 80% of them singletons. This sample stems from a study of blood T cell repertoires in COVID-19. Study details: The origin of the acute and convalescent COVID-19 samples was the United States, Italy and Spain. PBMCs, B-cell-depleted T cells, or T cells were the source of the cDNA or gDNA that made up the material.

Per germline, CDR1 SQVTM and CDR2 ANQGSEA. The CDR3 extends over 16 amino acids. V shed 1 base, J shed 4 bases, and the junction held 7 bases outside the gene matches. Material: peripheral blood. This sequence was found in a man in his sixties who had recovered from COVID-19. The chain couples TRBV29-1 to TRBJ2-1; 10 bases are shared with TRBD1. CDR3 DNA: TGCAGCGTTGAAGCCGGGGACAGGGGAACATACAATGAGCAGTTCTTC. Translated: CSVEAGDRGTYNEQFF.